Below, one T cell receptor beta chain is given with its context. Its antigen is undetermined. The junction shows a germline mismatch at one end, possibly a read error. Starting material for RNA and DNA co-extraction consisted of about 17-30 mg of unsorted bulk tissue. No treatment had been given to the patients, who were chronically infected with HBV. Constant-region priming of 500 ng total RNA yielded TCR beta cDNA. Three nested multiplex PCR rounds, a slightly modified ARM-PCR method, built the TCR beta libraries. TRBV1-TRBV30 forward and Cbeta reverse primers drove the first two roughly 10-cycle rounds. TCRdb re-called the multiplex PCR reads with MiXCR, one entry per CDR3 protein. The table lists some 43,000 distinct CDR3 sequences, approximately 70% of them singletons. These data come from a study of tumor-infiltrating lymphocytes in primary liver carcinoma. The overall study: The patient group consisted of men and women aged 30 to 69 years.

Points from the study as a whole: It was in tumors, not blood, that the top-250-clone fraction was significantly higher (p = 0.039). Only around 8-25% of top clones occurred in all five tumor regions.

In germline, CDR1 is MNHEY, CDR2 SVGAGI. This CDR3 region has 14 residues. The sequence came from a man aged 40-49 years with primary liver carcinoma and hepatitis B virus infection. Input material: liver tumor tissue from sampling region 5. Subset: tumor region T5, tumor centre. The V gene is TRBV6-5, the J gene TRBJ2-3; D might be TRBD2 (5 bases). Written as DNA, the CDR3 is TGTGCCATCTCCAGGTCGACTAACACAGATACTCAGTATTTT. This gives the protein CAISRSTNTDTQYF.